The entry that follows covers one T cell receptor (beta chain) sequence. The specificity of this receptor is unknown. No much larger clone is present one base from it, and per-base qualities are unavailable. The library was generated by the immunoSEQ multiplex PCR assay. The clones in this table, taken by TCRdb from immuneACCESS, are in-frame only. Not every clone is retained; where verified, under half of the shortfall comes from an unresolved V gene, and the cause of the rest is unknown. This sample lists about 74,000 clones; around nine tenths were detected once. The biggest ten clones account for roughly 5% of the sample. The data derive from a study of control samples from healthy donors and cancer patients (dated by TCRdb to about 2020). CDR1 and CDR2 (LGHDT, YNNKEL) derive from the germline V gene (reference sequence). V is reduced by 6 bases and J by 0 bases, leaving a spacing of 12 bases between them. Including cysteine and phenylalanine, the CDR3 has 14 amino acids. Only the CDR3 region is kept as DNA, spanning 42 bases read in frame from base 1.

The source is a woman aged 50 to 65 in good health. The sequencing input was blood. The chain joins TRBV3-1 (or the pseudogene TRBV3-2) to TRBJ2-7; D gene: possibly TRBD1, on 6 matching bases. The CDR3 amino acid sequence is: CASRRQESSYEQYF. The nucleotide sequence reads as follows: TGTGCCAGCAGGAGACAGGAGAGCTCCTACGAGCAGTACTTC.